These 19 T cell receptor beta chains were all obtained from the same sample, sequenced in a study of blood T cell repertoires in COVID-19. Assay used: immunoSEQ multiplex PCR; TCRdb lists only in-frame clones, some missing. The repertoire has about 200,000 clones, roughly 80% of them found once; the top ten carry about 9.4%. The specimen sequenced was peripheral blood. The receptors were sampled from an elderly woman with acute or convalescent COVID-19.

The chain links TRBV7-2 to TRBJ2-3, with D uncertain. Germline CDR1 SGHTA, CDR2 FQGNSA. This CDR3 spans 14 amino acids. The germline V and J ends were trimmed by 0 bases and 4 bases, with 8 bases remaining between them. CDR3 DNA: TGTGCCAGCAGCTTAGCATATCAGGCAGATACGCAGTATTTT. Its protein product is CASSLAYQADTQYF.

This chain's CDR3 is CASRQLRGLGETQYF. The CDR3 DNA reads as TGTGCCAGCAGACAACTCAGGGGGCTCGGAGAGACCCAGTACTTC. The J gene is TRBJ2-5, the V gene TRBV6-5, with TRBD1 matching 8 bases. V lost 6 bases to trimming and J lost 4 bases; unmatched junction nucleotides: 10. The CDR3 spans 15 residues. The germline CDR1 and CDR2 sequences are MNHEY and SVGAGI.

This chain links TRBV7-2 with TRBJ2-4; TRBD2 matches 9 bases. V was pared by 3 bases and J by 8 bases, with 8 bases of the junction left unmatched. Germline V lookup: CDR1 SGHTA, CDR2 FQGNSA. CDR3 length: 15 amino acids. CDR3 protein: CASSFVGGLADIQYF. The CDR3 DNA sequence: TGTGCCAGCAGCTTTGTCGGGGGACTAGCAGACATTCAGTACTTC.

V and J are TRBV7-3 and TRBJ2-3; 9 bases map to TRBD2. There are 15 residues in the CDR3. The V segment lost 2 bases and the J segment 1 base; nucleotides outside the gene matches: 1. Per the germline V gene, CDR1 is SGHTA and CDR2 is FQGTGA. The CDR3 here is CASSLVAGGTDTQYF. The CDR3 nucleotides read TGTGCCAGCAGCTTAGTAGCGGGGGGCACAGATACGCAGTATTTT.

The rearrangement links TRBV30 to TRBJ1-5; no clear D gene. Germline loops: CDR1 GTSNPN, CDR2 SVGIG (reference sequence). The CDR3 has 14 amino acids. The V gene lost 1 base and the J gene lost 3 bases, with 10 bases spanning the gap. The CDR3 is CAWSGRGFNQPQHF. CDR3 DNA: TGTGCCTGGAGTGGACGGGGTTTCAATCAGCCCCAGCATTTT. The full variable domain, in which reference TRBV30 and TRBJ1-5 provide the parts outside the CDR3, is SQTIHQWPATLVQPVGSPLSLECTVEGTSNPNLYWYRQAAGRGLQLLFYSVGIGQISSEVPQNLSASRPQDRQFILSSKKLLLSDSGFYLCAWSGRGFNQPQHFGDGTRLSIL.

CDR3 coding DNA: TGTGCCTCGCAGGGAGGACGGAACACTGAAGCTTTCTTT. Translating it yields CASQGGRNTEAFF. The chain links TRBV30 to TRBJ1-1, with D maybe TRBD1 (5 bases). The V end lost 7 bases, the J end lost 1 base, and 13 bases lay between the germline ends. This CDR3 has 13 amino acids. Germline lookup yields CDR1 GTSNPN and CDR2 SVGIG (reference sequence).

The rearrangement uses TRBV2 and TRBJ1-2; D possibly corresponds to TRBD1 (6 bases). The V end lost 7 bases, the J end lost 8 bases, and 20 bases lay between the germline ends. Germline CDR1 reads SNHLY; CDR2 reads FYNNEI. The CDR3 is made up of 14 amino acids. Written as DNA, the CDR3 is TGTGCCAGCATCCCGGGACATATGAGCATGGGCTACACCTTC. Protein product: CASIPGHMSMGYTF.

The chain joins TRBV27 to TRBJ1-6; D is ambiguous. V was cut by 0 bases and J by 4 bases, with 10 bases left in between. CDR1 MNHEY and CDR2 SMNVEV come from the germline V gene (reference sequence). This CDR3 is built from 16 residues. CDR3 DNA sequence: TGTGCCAGCAGTTTATCGAACAGCGGATATAATTCACCCCTCCACTTT. This sequence encodes CASSLSNSGYNSPLHF.

J is TRBJ2-5 and V is TRBV5-4; TRBD1 agrees at 7 bases. V lost 4 bases to trimming and J lost 5 bases; unmatched junction nucleotides: 5. This CDR3 spans 13 amino acids. CDR1 and CDR2 (germline): SGHNT, YYREEE (reference sequence). The CDR3: CASSPQGFETQYF. The CDR3 DNA reads TGTGCCAGCAGCCCACAGGGGTTCGAGACCCAGTACTTC.

A word on this clone: Relative to the germline gene, one junction end is altered; a read error may explain this. The chain carries TRBV5-4 and TRBJ2-3; a weak D match, TRBD2 (6 bases). The germline gives CDR1 SGHNT, CDR2 YYREEE (reference sequence). The CDR3 totals 16 residues. The CDR3 sequence: CAGSLRDGSYTDTQYF. The CDR3 bases are TGTGCCGGCAGCCTCCGGGACGGGAGTTACACAGATACGCAGTATTTT.

This chain connects TRBV11-1 to TRBJ1-1, with unresolved D. The CDR3 extends over 13 amino acids. Trimming left V 6 bases short and J 3 bases short, with 11 bases between. The germline CDR1 and CDR2 sequences are SGHAT and FQDESV (reference sequence). The CDR3 DNA reads as TGTGCCAGCAGGGCCGAGGGCCACACTGAAGCTTTCTTT. Residues: CASRAEGHTEAFF.

The V and J genes are TRBV3-1 (or the pseudogene TRBV3-2) and TRBJ1-2; D unresolved. V dropped 1 base and J dropped 4 bases, with 13 bases sitting between them. The length of the CDR3 is 15 residues. CDR1 LGHDT and CDR2 YNNKEL come from the germline V gene (reference sequence). The CDR3 nucleotides read TGTGCCAGCAGCCAAGGACTCAGTGAAGCCTATGGCTACACCTTC. Its protein product is CASSQGLSEAYGYTF.

This chain uses TRBV12-3 or TRBV12-4 with TRBJ1-2, with TRBD1 matching over 10 bases. The length of the CDR3 is 13 residues. Trimming removed 8 bases from V and 4 bases from J; junction bases left unmatched: 4. The CDR3 DNA is TGTGCCAGCCGGGACAGGGGACGCTATGGCTACACCTTC. Its protein product is CASRDRGRYGYTF.

This clone appeared once. V gene TRBV27 combines with J gene TRBJ1-2; TRBD1 might be the D (6 bases). This CDR3 has 15 residues. V was cut by 4 bases and J by 4 bases, with 16 bases left in between. Looked up from germline, CDR1 is MNHEY and CDR2 is SMNVEV (reference sequence). CDR3 in DNA: TGTGCCAGCAGTTCTCTCACAGGGTTCCGCTATGGCTACACCTTC. This sequence encodes CASSSLTGFRYGYTF.

This chain links TRBV4-3 with TRBJ1-2; 7 bases map to TRBD1. V was pared by 5 bases and J by 7 bases, with 13 bases of the junction left unmatched. Germline V gene sequence: CDR1 LGHNA, CDR2 YSLEER. The CDR3 loop spans 15 amino acids. The DNA for the CDR3 is TGCGCCAGCAGCGAAGGGACAGTCGGGGCGTTTGGCTACACCTTC. Its protein is CASSEGTVGAFGYTF.

The rearrangement links TRBV18 to TRBJ2-7; 9 nucleotides align to TRBD2. V shed 2 bases, J shed 4 bases, and the junction held 6 bases outside the gene matches. This CDR3 contains 15 residues. Germline CDR1 KGHSH, CDR2 LQKENI. The CDR3 nucleotides are TGTGCCAGCTCACCAGGGACTAGCACAGATTACGAGCAGTACTTC. Encoded protein: CASSPGTSTDYEQYF.

This chain joins TRBV7-6 and TRBJ2-3; 9 nucleotides match TRBD2. The trim removed 5 bases at V and 5 bases at J, leaving 11 bases unmatched. The CDR3 has 16 residues. CDR1 is SGHVS and CDR2 is FNYEAQ in the germline V gene. CDR3 bases: TGTGCCAGCAGCCTGGGGGCGGGAGGGCTGAGAGATACGCAGTATTTT. Its protein product is CASSLGAGGLRDTQYF.

The chain is built from TRBV11-1 and TRBJ1-1; 8 positions agree with TRBD1. The CDR3 consists of 13 residues. CDR1 SGHAT and CDR2 FQDESV come from the germline V gene (reference sequence). J gave up 3 bases and V 8 bases, and 5 bases lay outside the gene matches. CDR3: CASLGTGDTEAFF. CDR3 nucleotides: TGTGCCAGCTTGGGGACAGGTGACACTGAAGCTTTCTTT.

The chain uses TRBV30 and TRBJ1-5, with 9 bases lining up with TRBD1. The CDR3 runs 14 residues. CDR1 and CDR2 from the germline V gene are GTSNPN and SVGIG (reference sequence). Trimming at V came to 3 bases and at J to 2 bases, leaving 2 bases not matched to a gene. The CDR3 sequence: CAWSRDRGNQPQHF. The CDR3 DNA reads as TGTGCCTGGAGCCGGGACAGGGGCAATCAGCCCCAGCATTTT.